A selection of T cell receptor beta chains follows, all from one sample in a study of Graves' ophthalmopathy and Graves' hyperthyroidism. One entry per CDR3 protein results from TCRdb running MiXCR on the multiplex PCR reads. The sample has approximately 540,000 distinct CDR3 sequences; about two fifths are singletons. Specimen: peripheral blood or thyroid tissue (not recorded which). The source of these receptors is an adult man with Graves' hyperthyroidism. Each CDR3 is given with its conserved first and last residue. D genes are given only for firm matches. The listing skips clone size in some rows; elsewhere it reads once, few, many or a size class.

>NA|TRBV29-1|TRBD1|TRBJ2-6
TGCAGCGTTGATGGATCGGGACAGGGCGTCCTGACTTTC
CSVDGSGQGVLTF
>many|TRBV20-1|NA|TRBJ2-7
TGCAGTGCTAGACTCCTGAGGTCGGGGCAATCCTACGAGCAGTACTTC
CSARLLRSGQSYEQYF
>NA|TRBV7-2|TRBD1|TRBJ1-2
TGTGCCAGCAGCTTAGTTGCAGGGGGTTATGGCTACACCTTC
CASSLVAGGYGYTF
>NA|TRBV2|TRBD1|TRBJ2-1
TGTGCCAGCAGCCCTTACCGGGGACAGGGGGGCGATGAGCAGTTCTTC
CASSPYRGQGGDEQFF
>NA|TRBV10-2|NA|TRBJ1-4
TGCGCCAGCAGATTAGCGGGAGCTTACAATGAAAAACTGTTTTTT
CASRLAGAYNEKLFF
>NA|TRBV7-9|NA|TRBJ2-5
TGTGCCAGCAGACCCACACAGGGAGGGGAATTCAATGAGCAGTACTTC
CASRPTQGGEFNEQYF
>NA|TRBV15|NA|TRBJ2-5
TGTGCCACGGCTGGGGGTAGGGAGACCCAGTACTTC
CATAGGRETQYF
>NA|TRBV28|NA|TRBJ1-4
TGTGCCATCTTGGGCGGCAATAATGAAAAACTGTTTTTT
CAILGGNNEKLFF
>few|TRBV19|TRBD1|TRBJ2-7
TGTGCCAGTAGTATTCCACAGGGGGGCTACGAGCAGTACTTC
CASSIPQGGYEQYF
>NA|TRBV15|TRBD2|TRBJ2-5
TGTGCCACCAGCAGCCCCCGCCAGCGGGGGGGACCGAACACCGGGGGTAATGGAGAGACCCAGTACTTC
CATSSPRQRGGPNTGGNGETQYF
>NA|TRBV5-1|TRBD1|TRBJ2-7
TGCGCCAGCAGCAAGGGACAGGCCGATTACGAGCAGTACTTC
CASSKGQADYEQYF
>few|TRBV7-9|TRBD2|TRBJ2-2
TGTGCCAGCAGCTTTAGCGGGAGGGAATCAATCGGGGAGCTGTTTTTT
CASSFSGRESIGELFF
>many|TRBV10-3|TRBD2|TRBJ2-2
TGTGCCATCAGTGAGTCGAAGCGGGGGACGAACACCGGGGAGCTGTTTTTT
CAISESKRGTNTGELFF
>NA|TRBV19|TRBD1|TRBJ1-5
TGTGCCAGTAAATTCTCAGGGGACAGTCAGCCCCAGCATTTT
CASKFSGDSQPQHF
>NA|TRBV10-3|NA|TRBJ1-1
TGTGCCATCAAGAACTTCGCGGGAAACACCAACACTGAAGCTTTCTTT
CAIKNFAGNTNTEAFF
>many|TRBV12-3/TRBV12-4|NA|TRBJ2-7
TGTGCCAGCAGTTATCGGAGGGGCTCCTACGAGCAGTACTTC
CASSYRRGSYEQYF
>few|TRBV6-5|NA|TRBJ1-1
TGTGCCAGCAGTTACCTGACAGGTCGGGGCGCTGAAGCTTTCTTT
CASSYLTGRGAEAFF
>many|TRBV7-2|NA|TRBJ2-2
TGTGCCAGCAGCTTAGTAGGGCCTGCCGGGGAGCTGTTTTTT
CASSLVGPAGELFF